The 7 T cell receptor beta chains presented below share a single source sample, sequenced in a study of blood T cell repertoires in COVID-19. Produced via immunoSEQ multiplex PCR; TCRdb's table is partial and in-frame only. In the table there are 300,000 to 350,000 clones, around 87% of which are singletons. Sequenced sample: peripheral blood. These receptors were taken from a woman aged 45-59 years with COVID-19, enrolled during active disease.

The V gene is TRBV3-1 (or the pseudogene TRBV3-2), the J gene TRBJ1-2, with D tentatively TRBD1 (6 bases). Trimming took off 2 bases at V and 5 bases at J, with 12 bases between the two ends. The length of the CDR3 is 14 residues. CDR1 is LGHDT, CDR2 YNNKEL, per germline (reference sequence). The CDR3 loop reads CASSQPEGGYGYTF. In DNA, the CDR3 is TGTGCCAGCAGCCAACCTGAGGGGGGGTATGGCTACACCTTC.

The V gene is TRBV19, the J gene TRBJ1-5; TRBD1 is a possible D gene (6 bases). CDR3 length equals 15 residues. Germline CDR1 is LNHDA and CDR2 is SQIVND (reference sequence). Trimming removed 3 bases from V and 5 bases from J, with 14 bases in between. The CDR3 protein is CASSIMGASDQPQHF. The CDR3 nucleotides are TGTGCCAGTAGTATCATGGGGGCCTCCGATCAGCCCCAGCATTTT.

The chain carries TRBV5-8 and TRBJ2-7; D is ambiguous. The length of the CDR3 is 13 residues. V shed 2 bases and J shed 0 bases, with 6 bases lying between them. CDR1 and CDR2 from the germline V gene are SGHTS and YDEGEE. The CDR3 here is CASSFTDSYEQYF. The CDR3 DNA reads as TGTGCCAGCAGCTTTACTGACTCCTACGAGCAGTACTTC.

The table lists this clone with a count of one. In nucleotides, the CDR3 is TGTGCCAGACCCCCACTAAATGGCACAGATACGCAGTATTTT. Residues: CARPPLNGTDTQYF. The rearrangement links TRBV2 to TRBJ2-3; no clear D. In germline, CDR1 is SNHLY, CDR2 FYNNEI. The germline V and J ends were trimmed by 9 bases and 1 base, with 14 bases remaining between them. The CDR3 extends over 14 amino acids.

This chain uses TRBV18 with TRBJ2-6; D is uncertain. CDR1 KGHSH and CDR2 LQKENI come from the germline V gene. The CDR3 totals 16 residues. The V gene lost 0 bases and the J gene lost 4 bases, with 10 bases spanning the gap. The CDR3 DNA follows: TGTGCCAGCTCACCACCGGGCAACCCAGGGGCCAACGTCCTGACTTTC. The encoded protein is CASSPPGNPGANVLTF.

V and J are TRBV5-8 and TRBJ2-4; tentatively, D is TRBD2 (5 bases). The CDR3 spans 19 residues. CDR1 and CDR2 (germline): SGHTS, YDEGEE. Trimming cost V 2 bases and J 0 bases, with 21 bases left between them. The CDR3: CASSFGSWYRGLAKNIQYF. CDR3 bases: TGTGCCAGCAGCTTTGGAAGTTGGTACAGAGGGTTAGCCAAAAACATTCAGTACTTC.

CDR3 DNA sequence: TGTGCCAGCAGTTTATTCGGGGGGGCCGAAGCTTTCTTT. Translating it yields CASSLFGGAEAFF. The chain combines TRBV12-3 or TRBV12-4 with TRBJ1-1, with D maybe TRBD1 (6 bases). This CDR3 is built from 13 residues. Trimming shortened V by 2 bases and J by 8 bases, and 12 bases separated the two germline ends.